These 22 T cell receptor beta chains were sequenced from one sample in a study of T cells in localized non-small cell lung cancer. Libraries were prepared by immunoSEQ multiplex PCR; TCRdb keeps only in-frame clonotypes and omits some of them. Seen here are about 14,000 clones, around 82% observed once, and the top ten hold roughly 4%. Sequencing used peripheral blood, obtained before any cancer treatment. The receptors derive from an older female donor with stage I squamous cell lung carcinoma.

This clone appeared once. V is TRBV9 and J is TRBJ2-2; no definite D call. This CDR3 is 17 amino acids long. The ends were cut back, 2 bases at V and 2 bases at J, with 16 bases in the middle. Per the germline V gene, CDR1 is SGDLS and CDR2 is YYNGEE. The CDR3 loop is CASSVGFRKDNTGELFF. CDR3 coding DNA: TGTGCCAGCAGCGTCGGTTTTCGCAAGGATAACACCGGGGAGCTGTTTTTT.

This chain connects TRBV6-1 to TRBJ1-5; TRBD1 matches 7 bases. This CDR3 has 14 residues. Trimming removed 8 bases from V and 5 bases from J; junction bases left unmatched: 9. CDR1 is MNHNS, CDR2 SASEGT, per germline. CDR3 protein: CASGRQGGYQPQHF. In nucleotides, the CDR3 is TGTGCCAGCGGAAGACAGGGCGGCTATCAGCCCCAGCATTTT.

V gene TRBV7-9 combines with J gene TRBJ2-7, with D perhaps TRBD1 or TRBD2 (6 bases each). Trimming removed 5 bases at V and 0 bases at J, with 20 bases between. Germline V gene lookup returns CDR1 SEHNR and CDR2 FQNEAQ (reference sequence). This CDR3 is built from 17 residues. Here the CDR3 DNA reads TGTGCCAGCAGCGGAGGGGGACGCTTAATGAGCTCCTACGAGCAGTACTTC. Protein sequence: CASSGGGRLMSSYEQYF.

The genes are TRBV9 and TRBJ1-1, with a tentative D call TRBD1 (5 bases). CDR3 length equals 14 residues. Deletions cut 3 bases from V and 6 bases from J, with 15 bases between. Germline V lookup: CDR1 SGDLS, CDR2 YYNGEE. This CDR3 reads CASSALPGGSEAFF. CDR3 coding DNA: TGTGCCAGCAGCGCCCTCCCTGGGGGGTCTGAAGCTTTCTTT.

There are a few counts of this clone. The J gene is TRBJ2-1, the V gene TRBV12-5; D is ambiguous. The germline CDR1 and CDR2 sequences are LGHNT and FRNRAP. The V and J ends lost 1 base and 9 bases respectively, with 10 bases between them. The CDR3 loop spans 13 amino acids. This CDR3 is CASGLGRLGEQFF. The CDR3 DNA is TGTGCTAGTGGTTTGGGTAGGTTGGGTGAGCAGTTCTTC.

J is TRBJ2-5 and V is TRBV7-2; possible D gene TRBD2, 5 bases. CDR3 length: 15 amino acids. Germline assignment: CDR1 SGHTA and CDR2 FQGNSA. V was cut by 7 bases and J by 1 base, with 16 bases left in between. In nucleotides, the CDR3 is TGTGCCAGCACCGAGCGTGGGCTAGCCCAAGAGACCCAGTACTTC. Translated, it gives CASTERGLAQETQYF.

The chain links TRBV7-2 to TRBJ2-7; possibly TRBD1 or TRBD2 for D (7 bases each). This CDR3 spans 14 amino acids. CDR1 and CDR2 (germline): SGHTA, FQGNSA. V was shortened by 3 bases and J by 6 bases, with 15 bases between the two germline ends. As DNA, the CDR3 is TGTGCCAGCAGCTTGGGGAGGGGGCGAGTCGAGCAGTACTTC. Translated: CASSLGRGRVEQYF.

J is TRBJ1-6 and V is TRBV7-2; D not certain. The CDR3 is 13 residues long. Per the germline V gene, CDR1 is SGHTA and CDR2 is FQGNSA. V lost 5 bases and J lost 7, with 9 bases in between. CDR3 loop: CASSQTGNSPLHF. The CDR3 DNA reads TGTGCCAGCAGCCAAACGGGAAATTCACCCCTCCACTTT.

J is TRBJ1-3 and V is TRBV7-3; no reliable D call. CDR3 length: 13 amino acids. The V gene's germline CDR1 is SGHTA and CDR2 FQGTGA. The V and J ends lost 6 bases and 0 bases respectively, with 6 bases between them. The CDR3 DNA follows: TGTGCCAGCAGAAGCAGCTCTGGAAACACCATATATTTT. This sequence encodes CASRSSSGNTIYF.

J is TRBJ1-1 and V is TRBV5-4, with 7 bases identical to TRBD1. The CDR3 runs 14 residues. CDR1 and CDR2 from the germline V gene are SGHNT and YYREEE (reference sequence). J was trimmed by 4 bases and V by 4 bases; bases with no gene match: 7. The CDR3 DNA is TGTGCCAGCAGCGTAAACAGGGGACGCACTGAAGCTTTCTTT. Protein sequence: CASSVNRGRTEAFF.

The chain links TRBV11-2 to TRBJ1-4, with D maybe TRBD1 (6 bases). V lost 5 bases and J lost 7, with 20 bases in between. Germline V lookup: CDR1 SGHAT, CDR2 FQNNGV. CDR3 size: 16 residues. CDR3 amino acids: CASSPYTGSHSEKLFF. For the CDR3, the DNA is TGTGCCAGCAGCCCGTACACAGGGTCTCATAGTGAAAAACTGTTTTTT.

The chain uses TRBV7-9 and TRBJ2-5; D not resolved. Per the germline V gene, CDR1 is SEHNR and CDR2 is FQNEAQ (reference sequence). CDR3 length: 14 amino acids. V was trimmed by 1 base and J by 1 base, leaving 7 bases between them. The CDR3 loop reads CASSLEWGQETQYF. The CDR3 region has the DNA TGTGCCAGCAGCTTAGAGTGGGGCCAAGAGACCCAGTACTTC.

V gene TRBV6-5 combines with J gene TRBJ1-2, with no clear D. V shed 5 bases and J shed 1 base, with 5 bases lying between them. This CDR3 has 12 amino acids. Germline values: CDR1 MNHEY, CDR2 SVGAGI. CDR3 amino acids: CASSESNYGYTF. The CDR3, as DNA: TGTGCCAGCAGTGAAAGTAACTATGGCTACACCTTC.

This clone was picked up one time. The chain joins TRBV7-2 to TRBJ1-2; 7 nucleotides match TRBD1. J lost 8 bases, V lost 1 base, and 10 bases had no gene match. Germline CDR1 SGHTA, CDR2 FQGNSA. The CDR3 length is 15 residues. CDR3 coding DNA: TGTGCCAGCAGCTTAGAGCGACAGGGAAGGGAAGGCTACACCTTC. Its translation: CASSLERQGREGYTF.

The rearrangement uses TRBV5-5 and TRBJ1-6; TRBD1 matches at 10 bases. The germline gives CDR1 SGHKS, CDR2 YYEKEE (reference sequence). The length of the CDR3 is 15 residues. Germline trimming cut 0 bases from V and 10 bases from J; bases unmatched to any gene: 4. Here the CDR3 reads CASSLGDRGLSPLHF. CDR3 coding DNA: TGTGCCAGCAGCTTGGGTGACAGGGGGCTATCACCCCTCCACTTT.

V is TRBV4-1 and J is TRBJ2-2; unclear D gene. Germline V gene lookup returns CDR1 MGHRA and CDR2 YSYEKL. The CDR3 consists of 14 residues. V was cut by 3 bases and J by 7 bases, with 12 bases left in between. The CDR3 loop reads CASSHPRSDGELFF. CDR3 DNA sequence: TGCGCCAGCAGCCACCCCAGGAGTGACGGGGAGCTGTTTTTT.

V is TRBV14 and J is TRBJ1-2, with 10 bases fitting TRBD1. There are 13 residues in the CDR3. Trimming removed 5 bases from V and 8 bases from J; junction bases left unmatched: 5. Looked up from germline, CDR1 is SGHDN and CDR2 is FVKESK. The CDR3 region is CASSTDRGQGYTF. The DNA of the CDR3 is TGTGCCAGCAGCACAGACAGGGGGCAAGGCTACACCTTC.

The chain uses TRBV7-9 and TRBJ2-7, with D possibly being TRBD1 (6 bases). CDR1 is SEHNR, CDR2 FQNEAQ, per germline (reference sequence). The CDR3 runs 14 residues. With 4 bases removed from V and 4 bases from J, the gap between germline ends came to 14 bases. The CDR3 protein is CASSWDIQNYEQYF. CDR3 coding DNA: TGTGCCAGCAGCTGGGACATCCAGAATTACGAGCAGTACTTC.

The V gene is TRBV19, the J gene TRBJ2-7; D possibly uses TRBD1 or TRBD2 (5 bases each). This CDR3 is built from 15 residues. CDR1 and CDR2 (germline): LNHDA, SQIVND (reference sequence). Trimming shortened V by 3 bases and J by 7 bases, and 19 bases separated the two germline ends. CDR3 coding DNA: TGTGCCAGTAGTATTTGGCCCCTTACGGGGCGGGAGCAGTACTTC. This codes for CASSIWPLTGREQYF.

The chain employs TRBV30 and TRBJ1-3, with unresolved D. The CDR3 has 15 residues. The V end was cut by 2 bases, the J end by 0 bases, with 11 bases between. From germline, CDR1 is GTSNPN and CDR2 SVGIG (reference sequence). The CDR3 loop is CAWSREVLSGNTIYF. The CDR3 nucleotides read TGTGCCTGGAGTCGGGAGGTTCTCTCTGGAAACACCATATATTTT.

The J gene is TRBJ2-2, the V gene TRBV9; 7 bases map to TRBD1. Germline CDR1 reads SGDLS; CDR2 reads YYNGEE. CDR3 length: 15 amino acids. V shed 3 bases, J shed 1 base, and the junction held 3 bases outside the gene matches. In DNA, the CDR3 is TGTGCCAGCAGCGACCGGGACAGGAACACCGGGGAGCTGTTTTTT. This gives the protein CASSDRDRNTGELFF.

V gene TRBV27 combines with J gene TRBJ1-1, with D hard to call. Trimming took 7 bases from V and 1 from J, leaving 16 bases between them. CDR1 and CDR2 (germline): MNHEY, SMNVEV (reference sequence). CDR3 length: 15 residues. CDR3 in amino acids: CASNRYGSGNTEAFF. CDR3 nucleotides: TGTGCCAGCAATCGGTATGGATCAGGGAACACTGAAGCTTTCTTT.